These 21 T cell receptor beta chains were sequenced from one sample in a study of CD8+CD57+ T cells in acquired aplastic anemia. By flow cytometry, patients selected for sequencing had shown an expansion of CD8+CD57+ cells. The TCR beta profiling, which covered VDJ combination and CDR3 sequence, was carried out using genomic DNA as the template. TCRdb re-called the reads through MiXCR, storing one row per CDR3 protein. Of 150,000 to 200,000 distinct CDR3 sequences listed, 47% were seen once; the top ten hold more than 0.95%. The specimen sequenced was sorted CD4+, CD8+, or CD8+CD57+ T cells (not recorded which) from PBMCs. These receptor sequences come from a human donor with aplastic anemia.

This clonotype turned up a few times. The chain uses TRBV27 and TRBJ1-4; 8 nucleotides line up with TRBD1. This CDR3 has 15 amino acids. Germline V gene lookup returns CDR1 MNHEY and CDR2 SMNVEV (reference sequence). The V and J ends lost 6 bases and 7 bases, in that order; junction bases with no gene match: 10. In DNA, the CDR3 is TGTGCCAGCAGCCCCTCGACAGGGGCCGCTGAAAAACTGTTTTTT. Amino acids: CASSPSTGAAEKLFF.

V and J are TRBV7-2 and TRBJ1-2, with 8 bases fitting TRBD1. The germline V gene has CDR1 SGHTA and CDR2 FQGNSA. With V trimmed by 5 bases and J by 8 bases, 4 bases remained unmatched. This CDR3 region has 12 residues. CDR3 region: CASSLRGLGYTF. The CDR3, as DNA: TGTGCCAGCAGCCTCAGGGGGCTGGGCTACACCTTC. Filled out from reference TRBV7-2 and TRBJ1-2, the complete variable domain reads GAGVSQSPSNKVTEKGKDVELRCDPISGHTALYWYRQSLGQGLEFLIYFQGNSAPDKSGLPSDRFSAERTGGSVSTLTIQRTQQEDSAVYLCASSLRGLGYTFGSGTRLTVV.

The chain links TRBV27 to TRBJ1-1; possible D gene TRBD1, 6 bases. This CDR3 has 17 amino acids. Germline V gene sequence: CDR1 MNHEY, CDR2 SMNVEV (reference sequence). V gave up 4 bases and J gave up 1 base, with 19 bases separating them. The CDR3 nucleotides are TGTGCCAGCAGTTACCTCGGGAAAGGACAGCGGAACACTGAAGCTTTCTTT. It codes for CASSYLGKGQRNTEAFF.

This clonotype came up a few times. This sequence joins TRBV24-1 and TRBJ2-7, with D tentatively TRBD2 (6 bases). Germline-derived CDR1 and CDR2 are KGHDR and SFDVKD. V lost 8 bases to trimming and J lost 3 bases, with 19 bases between them. The CDR3 contains 15 residues. Written as DNA, the CDR3 is TGTGCCACCAAGATACGGGGGACCACCCTCTACGAGCAGTACTTC. Translated, it gives CATKIRGTTLYEQYF.

This chain joins TRBV12-3 or TRBV12-4 and TRBJ1-4, with a weak D call TRBD1 (5 bases). Trimming cost V 6 bases and J 1 base, with 18 bases left between them. This CDR3 is 17 amino acids long. The chain's CDR3 is CASRKGLLVGTNEKLFF. Written as DNA, the CDR3 is TGTGCCAGCAGAAAGGGACTCCTAGTTGGAACTAATGAAAAACTGTTTTTT.

The chain carries TRBV20-1 and TRBJ2-3, with 10 bases lining up with TRBD2. This CDR3 spans 13 amino acids. Germline assignment: CDR1 DFQATT and CDR2 SNEGSKA (reference sequence). Trimming cost V 4 bases and J 6 bases; bases outside gene matches: 4. The CDR3 DNA sequence: TGCAGTGCTATTAGCGGGAGGTGGGATACGCAGTATTTT. Its translation is CSAISGRWDTQYF.

This clonotype showed up just a few times. This may arise from a read error, as a much more abundant clone is one base away. The chain uses TRBV19 and TRBJ2-2; a possible D gene is TRBD2 (6 bases). CDR3 size: 14 residues. Looked up from germline, CDR1 is LNHDA and CDR2 is SQIVND (reference sequence). The CDR3 nucleotides are TGTGCCAGTAGTAACTCCCCCGGGCTCGGGGGGCTGTTTTTT. Translated, it gives CASSNSPGLGGLFF.

The chain links TRBV20-1 to TRBJ1-6; D might be TRBD1 (5 bases). Trimming removed 6 bases from V and 8 bases from J, with 23 bases in between. CDR1 DFQATT and CDR2 SNEGSKA come from the germline V gene (reference sequence). The CDR3 totals 16 residues. This CDR3 is CSAPGPDFTDDSPLHF. In DNA, the CDR3 is TGCAGTGCCCCGGGACCGGATTTTACCGACGATTCACCCCTCCACTTT.

J is TRBJ2-1 and V is TRBV19, with TRBD1 as a possible D gene (6 bases). This CDR3 has 13 residues. Trimming cost V 10 bases and J 9 bases, with 19 bases left between them. Germline V CDR1 and CDR2: LNHDA, SQIVND (reference sequence). The CDR3 spells CATNAGERAEQFF. CDR3 nucleotide sequence: TGTGCCACCAACGCAGGGGAACGGGCTGAGCAGTTCTTC.

This clonotype was seen ten or more times. The chain has TRBV24-1 and TRBJ1-1; D possibly corresponds to TRBD1 (5 bases). V was pared by 4 bases and J by 5 bases, with 13 bases between. Looked up from germline, CDR1 is KGHDR and CDR2 is SFDVKD. The CDR3 is made up of 14 amino acids. CDR3 in DNA: TGTGCCACCAGTGAAACGGGGGGTAATACTGAAGCTTTCTTT. Translating it yields CATSETGGNTEAFF.

This clonotype was recorded many times. CDR3 DNA: TGCAGCGTTGAACTACAGTTCTATGGCTACACCTTC. Its translation is CSVELQFYGYTF. The J gene is TRBJ1-2, the V gene TRBV29-1; D unresolved. There are 12 residues in the CDR3. Germline CDR1 and CDR2: SQVTM and ANQGSEA. Trimming pared 2 bases from V and 4 bases from J, leaving 8 bases between.

This clonotype was recorded a few times. The chain joins TRBV27 to TRBJ1-2; 10 bases match TRBD1. J was trimmed by 0 bases and V by 3 bases; bases with no gene match: 10. CDR1 is MNHEY and CDR2 is SMNVEV in the germline V gene (reference sequence). CDR3 length: 18 amino acids. The CDR3 loop reads CASSFISGQGLPNYGYTF. CDR3 in DNA: TGTGCCAGCAGTTTTATTTCGGGACAGGGGCTCCCTAACTATGGCTACACCTTC.

V is TRBV6-2 or TRBV6-3 and J is TRBJ2-2; D may correspond to TRBD1 or TRBD2 (5 bases each). The V and J ends lost 6 bases and 1 base respectively, with 15 bases between them. The CDR3 is 16 amino acids. Germline V lookup: CDR1 MNHEY, CDR2 SVGEGT. This chain's CDR3 is CASRRTGTENTGELFF. In DNA form, the CDR3 reads TGTGCCAGCAGGCGCACCGGGACCGAGAACACCGGGGAGCTGTTTTTT.

About this clonotype itself: A much larger clone lies one base from this, so it may be a read error. This chain connects TRBV6-1 to TRBJ1-1; no definite D call. CDR1 and CDR2 from the germline V gene are MNHNS and SASEGT. This CDR3 comprises 16 residues. The CDR3, as DNA: TGTGCCAGCAGCCCCGAGTTACCGATCGGCGTGGCTGAAGCTCTCTTT. Its protein product is CASSPELPIGVAEALF.

V is TRBV7-6 and J is TRBJ2-7, with TRBD1 matching over 7 bases. Trimming removed 0 bases from V and 6 bases from J; junction bases left unmatched: 5. CDR3 size: 14 residues. CDR1 and CDR2 (germline): SGHVS, FNYEAQ. The CDR3 region is CASSLASTGFEQYF. As DNA, the CDR3 is TGTGCCAGCAGCTTAGCCTCGACAGGGTTCGAGCAGTACTTC.

CDR3 sequence (DNA): TGCAGTGTCCCCCCAGGGTCGGGAGACCGCAATGAGCAGTTCTTC. Residues: CSVPPGSGDRNEQFF. This rearrangement joins TRBV20-1 to TRBJ2-1; D might be TRBD2 (6 bases). Germline loops: CDR1 DFQATT, CDR2 SNEGSKA (reference sequence). This CDR3 region has 15 residues. V was trimmed by 7 bases and J by 6 bases, leaving 22 bases between them.

This clonotype was counted a few times. The chain uses TRBV25-1 and TRBJ1-2, with D tentatively TRBD1 (6 bases). CDR3 length: 16 amino acids. Germline V CDR1 and CDR2: MGHDK, SYGVNS. The V end was cut by 0 bases, the J end by 4 bases, with 15 bases between. The CDR3: CASSEYEGGAGYGYTF. The CDR3 DNA sequence: TGTGCCAGCAGTGAATATGAAGGGGGGGCAGGCTATGGCTACACCTTC.

The sample holds many counts of this clonotype. The chain joins TRBV10-3 to TRBJ2-3, with a tentative D call TRBD2 (6 bases). There are 14 residues in the CDR3. CDR1 ENHRY and CDR2 SYGVKD come from the germline V gene. With 3 bases removed from V and 7 bases from J, the gap between germline ends came to 14 bases. The CDR3 protein is CAISEPGRENTQYF. CDR3 DNA sequence: TGTGCCATCAGTGAACCCGGACGGGAGAATACGCAGTATTTT.

CDR3 in DNA: TGTGCTAGTGCCCCCCCCCACGGTCTAGGCCCCCCAGATACGCAGTATTTT. It yields the protein CASAPPHGLGPPDTQYF. The rearrangement links TRBV12-5 to TRBJ2-3; D gene uncertain. The CDR3 consists of 17 residues. Germline CDR1 LGHNT, CDR2 FRNRAP. Trimming cost V 7 bases and J 4 bases, with 24 bases left between them.

The V gene is TRBV24-1, the J gene TRBJ2-6, with D hard to call. Looked up from germline, CDR1 is KGHDR and CDR2 is SFDVKD. Between the trimmed V and J ends, which lost 3 bases and 0 bases, there was a span of 5 bases. The CDR3 is 15 amino acids. CDR3 nucleotides: TGTGCCACCAGTGATGCTAGCTCTGGGGCCAACGTCCTGACTTTC. Its protein is CATSDASSGANVLTF.

The CDR3 loop reads CASSLGPNNQPQHF. The DNA of the CDR3 is TGCGCCAGCAGCTTGGGACCGAATAATCAGCCCCAGCATTTT. This chain uses TRBV5-1 with TRBJ1-5; D unclear. V was cut by 0 bases and J by 4 bases, with 8 bases left in between. Germline V gene lookup returns CDR1 SGHRS and CDR2 YFSETQ. This CDR3 contains 14 residues.